This TCR beta chain appears in the sequencing data of a study of response to subunit inactivated influenza vaccine. Findings of the study overall: Authors suggested that a seasonal influenza vaccination recruits few new T cells each time.

TCRdb fed the RT-PCR reads into MiXCR, producing one record per CDR3 protein. The sample has roughly 460,000 distinct CDR3 sequences, 10% to 11% seen once. Germline assignment: CDR1 DFQATT and CDR2 SNEGSKA (reference sequence). There are 15 residues in the CDR3. Between the trimmed V and J ends, which lost 4 bases and 5 bases, there was a span of 20 bases. About this clonotype itself: Its target is unknown.

The sequencing here drew on PBMCs from blood, taken roughly 46 days after vaccination. This TCR derives from a man between 50 and 59 years old who received an inactivated influenza vaccine. V usage is TRBV20-1 and J usage is TRBJ2-5; possible D gene TRBD2, 7 bases. The CDR3 DNA reads as TGCAGTGCTACCCAAGGGGGGGGCGTAAGGGAGACCCAGTACTTC. This translates into CSATQGGGVRETQYF.